This T cell receptor (beta chain) was observed in a study of blood T cell repertoires in COVID-19 (dated by TCRdb to the early 2020s). About the full investigation: Collaborator samples came from the United States, Italy and Spain and covered acute and convalescent phases of COVID-19. The material from the prospective study consisted of cDNA or gDNA derived from T cells, B-cell-depleted T cells, or PBMCs. The dataset comprised deeply sampled blood TCRbeta repertoires from subjects exposed to, actively infected with, or recovered from COVID-19. The repertoires were made available in a free public database intended to serve as a resource for research on the immune response to SARS-CoV-2. The samples were drawn from two sources: the first 160 participants of the ongoing ImmuneRACE study, and over 950 subjects contributed by 6 global collaborators. Nearly every sample came with metadata listing a de-identified subject ID, COVID-19 status, age in years and sex. Where HLA class I and class II types were available, the types were taken from metadata supplied by the sample provider, not from assay-based typing.

Study-wide conclusions, independent of this receptor: The quantity of clinical and demographic metadata differed by source and by participant and was supplied without curation.

In the germline V gene, CDR1 corresponds to SGHRS and CDR2 to YFSETQ. Compared with germline, V lacks 2 bases and J lacks 6 bases; bases without a gene match: 3. From its cysteine to its phenylalanine, the CDR3 spans 14 amino acids. The DNA shown is the 42-base CDR3, in frame from base 1. The immunoSEQ Assay, a bias-controlled multiplex PCR, was used to amplify TCRbeta CDR3 regions from genomic DNA. For the original study's pipeline: Nucleated cell counts per sample were estimated from amplification of reference gene primers within the assay. To quantify the absolute abundance of each unique TCRbeta CDR3 rearrangement, sequence reads were collapsed and filtered. For each sample, productive Simpson clonality was calculated as the square root of Simpson's diversity index across productive rearrangements. This is the immuneACCESS table as TCRdb keeps it, with only in-frame sequences that have V and J called. A part of the clones is gone; compared with another copy, unresolved V genes explain less than half, and the rest is unexplained. D and trimming were read from the DNA, whereas the V and J calls and clone size are those reported in that table. Here the sample has 200,000 to 250,000 clones; around three quarters occur a single time. The top ten clonotypes cover approximately 7.2% of the sample.

Whole blood was collected in K2EDTA tubes by collaborating institutions according to the institutions' own protocols. For TCRbeta analysis, collaborator samples were shipped as frozen whole blood, as isolated PBMCs, or as DNA extracted from either sample type. This clone was counted a few times. The specificity of this receptor is unknown. Qualities for individual bases were not recorded, and no much larger clone is one base off. The receptor was derived from a woman in her sixties or seventies with acute or convalescent COVID-19. The chain uses TRBV5-1 and TRBJ2-3; TRBD2 agrees with 10 junctional bases. Input material: peripheral blood. The CDR3 region has the sequence CASSFQAGGDTQYF. The nucleotides are TGCGCCAGCAGCTTCCAAGCGGGGGGGGATACGCAGTATTTT.